This TCR beta chain was recovered during a study of blood T cell repertoires in COVID-19. Germline values: CDR1 LNHDA, CDR2 SQIVND (reference sequence). V gave up 2 bases and J gave up 8 bases; unmatched junction bases: 6. There are 15 residues in the CDR3. Only in-frame clones appear in the TCRdb table, and some are missing; sequencing was by immunoSEQ multiplex PCR. Among around 450,000 clones listed, 90% were seen once. The count of this clone is one. The TCR comes from a man younger than 30 who had recovered from COVID-19. The V and J genes are TRBV19 and TRBJ1-6; TRBD1 matches 7 bases. The sequencing sample was made of PBMCs or T cells enriched from blood (not recorded which). CDR3 DNA sequence: TGTGCCAGTAGTATACTGGCAGGGGGTTATTCACCCCTCCACTTT. It specifies CASSILAGGYSPLHF.